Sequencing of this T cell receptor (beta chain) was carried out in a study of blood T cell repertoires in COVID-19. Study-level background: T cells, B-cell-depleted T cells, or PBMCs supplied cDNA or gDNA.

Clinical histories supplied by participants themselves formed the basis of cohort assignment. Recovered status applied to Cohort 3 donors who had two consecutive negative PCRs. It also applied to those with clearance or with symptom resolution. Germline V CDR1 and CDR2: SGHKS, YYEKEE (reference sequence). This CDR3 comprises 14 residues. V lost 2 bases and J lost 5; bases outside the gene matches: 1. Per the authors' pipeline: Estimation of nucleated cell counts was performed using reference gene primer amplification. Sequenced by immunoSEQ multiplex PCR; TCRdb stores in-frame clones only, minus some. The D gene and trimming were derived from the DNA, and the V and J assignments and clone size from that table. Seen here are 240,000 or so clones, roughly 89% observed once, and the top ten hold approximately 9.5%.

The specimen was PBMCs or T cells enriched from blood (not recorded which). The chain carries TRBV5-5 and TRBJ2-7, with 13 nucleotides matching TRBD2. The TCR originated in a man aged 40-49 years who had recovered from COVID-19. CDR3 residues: CASSLGLAGDEQYF. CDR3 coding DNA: TGTGCCAGCAGCTTAGGACTAGCGGGAGACGAGCAGTACTTC.